The rows below give T cell receptor beta chains drawn from one sample of a study of blood T cell repertoires in COVID-19. TCRdb's copy holds only in-frame clones and misses some; the assay was immunoSEQ multiplex PCR. The table has about 120,000 clones, around 78% seen once. The sequencing sample was made of peripheral blood. The source is a man between 70 and 80 years old with acute or convalescent COVID-19. CDR3s leave out the opening cysteine and the closing phenylalanine or tryptophan. Each record gives: clone size, D gene, V gene, J gene, CDR3 protein. The D gene is left open where the match is weak. Rows give clone size only sometimes, using once, few, many, or a class for an expanded clone.

NA	NA	TRBV7-2	TRBJ2-5	ASSPSGVQETQY
NA	NA	TRBV3-1/TRBV3-2	TRBJ1-2	ASSRDHKGMSGGGYT
NA	NA	TRBV27	TRBJ1-4	ASSWTEATNEKLF
NA	TRBD1	TRBV18	TRBJ1-1	ASSPSTGYEAF
NA	NA	TRBV2	TRBJ1-6	ASSSDSPLH
NA	NA	TRBV6-5	TRBJ1-5	ASSYTSGGGQPQH
NA	NA	TRBV18	TRBJ1-1	ATYSGNTEAF
NA	NA	TRBV11-2	TRBJ1-2	ASSFRVGADYT
NA	TRBD1	TRBV29-1	TRBJ2-7	SVGDRDTYEQY
few	NA	TRBV4-3	TRBJ2-7	ASSQDFGAGYNYEQY
once	TRBD1	TRBV4-2	TRBJ2-5	ASSQVGQGSETQY
once	NA	TRBV5-6	TRBJ1-1	ASSPVVETIREAF
NA	NA	TRBV5-1	TRBJ1-1	ASSRGSSGQLYTEAF
NA	NA	TRBV15	TRBJ2-5	ATSRYPSGGSNQETQY
NA	NA	TRBV5-1	TRBJ1-1	ASGGGTLNTEAF
NA	TRBD1	TRBV4-3	TRBJ1-3	ASSQDEGAGPGNTIY
many	NA	TRBV11-1	TRBJ2-7	ASSLSRKYEQY
NA	NA	TRBV19	TRBJ2-3	ASSILAGAITDTQY
NA	NA	TRBV7-6	TRBJ2-7	ASSSTGTLLGEQY
NA	NA	TRBV6-2/TRBV6-3	TRBJ1-1	ASSGQMNTEAF
few	TRBD1	TRBV18	TRBJ1-6	ASSSDRRNSPLH
NA	TRBD1	TRBV12-3/TRBV12-4	TRBJ1-1	ASRTGENTEAF
NA	TRBD1	TRBV19	TRBJ1-2	ASSIDGGQYGYT
NA	TRBD2	TRBV4-3	TRBJ2-1	ASSPSGTRFNEQF
once	NA	TRBV4-1	TRBJ1-1	ASSQSRHLNTEAF
NA	TRBD1	TRBV19	TRBJ2-7	ASRSTGGASEQY
NA	TRBD1	TRBV6-5	TRBJ1-5	ASSRTGYSNQPQH
once	TRBD1	TRBV4-3	TRBJ1-2	ASSQKSTGPGYT
NA	TRBD2	TRBV5-1	TRBJ2-3	ASSDGPGSLRRGGTQY
NA	TRBD1	TRBV10-3	TRBJ1-5	AISGQNSNQPQH
NA	TRBD1	TRBV19	TRBJ2-7	ASSIAGQGLPYEQY
NA	NA	TRBV19	TRBJ1-5	ASSIVGRDNQPQH
once	NA	TRBV10-3	TRBJ1-1	AISLGGSAEAF
NA	NA	TRBV10-3	TRBJ1-1	AISESLGYRTEAF
NA	NA	TRBV7-2	TRBJ1-1	ASSLRRDPYTEAF
NA	NA	TRBV5-1	TRBJ1-1	ASSSEGGRDTEAF
NA	TRBD1	TRBV24-1	TRBJ2-2	ATSDRTGESAGELF
NA	NA	TRBV7-9	TRBJ2-3	ASSIRRAGDDTQY
NA	TRBD1	TRBV5-1	TRBJ2-2	ASSLVGTGYTGELF
NA	NA	TRBV20-1	TRBJ1-6	SASTSTGFRNSPLH
NA	NA	TRBV19	TRBJ1-4	ASSSRGGTNEKLF
NA	TRBD2	TRBV4-3	TRBJ2-7	ASSQDPPGGGSYEQY
few	TRBD2	TRBV13	TRBJ2-3	ASSKLAGGLGSTDTQY